These T cell receptor beta chains were read from a single sample in a study of control samples from healthy donors and cancer patients. Sequenced by immunoSEQ multiplex PCR; TCRdb stores in-frame clones only, minus some. The sample has about 120,000 clones, roughly nine tenths seen once. Material: blood. These receptor sequences come from a woman younger than 35 in good health. Both conserved end residues are part of each CDR3. The D gene is left open where the match is weak. The size field is filled for only some rows; it gives once, few, many or a size class.

v_gene,abundance,j_gene,d_gene,CDR3aa,CDR3nt
TRBV12-3/TRBV12-4,NA,TRBJ1-2,NA,CASSSRTGSGYTF,TGTGCCAGCAGTTCCCGAACAGGGTCGGGCTACACCTTC
TRBV4-3,NA,TRBJ2-5,NA,CASSQDLTNGWETQYF,TGCGCCAGCAGCCAAGATTTGACTAATGGGTGGGAGACCCAGTACTTC
TRBV30,NA,TRBJ1-2,TRBD1,CAWNFHRGGWDYGYTF,TGTGCCTGGAATTTTCACAGGGGGGGTTGGGACTATGGCTACACCTTC
TRBV6-5,few,TRBJ2-2,TRBD1,CAGQGSNTGELFF,TGTGCCGGACAGGGCTCGAACACCGGGGAGCTGTTTTTT
TRBV7-2,NA,TRBJ2-7,NA,CASSLAVAGEQYF,TGTGCCAGCAGCTTAGCGGTAGCTGGGGAGCAGTACTTC
TRBV21-1,NA,TRBJ1-2,NA,CASSKVSACASPNYGYTF,TGTGCCAGCAGCAAAGTCTCCGCTTGCGCCAGCCCTAACTATGGCTACACCTTC
TRBV28,NA,TRBJ1-6,TRBD1,CASSPPEYRGTIINSPLHF,TGTGCCAGCAGTCCACCTGAGTACAGGGGAACTATAATTAATTCACCCCTCCACTTT
TRBV28,NA,TRBJ2-7,TRBD1,CASSFSFTGGPYEQYF,TGTGCCAGCAGTTTTTCGTTTACAGGGGGGCCCTACGAGCAGTACTTC
TRBV2,once,TRBJ2-7,TRBD2,CASSERPASGGLWEQYF,TGTGCCAGCAGTGAAAGGCCCGCTAGCGGGGGGTTGTGGGAGCAGTACTTC
TRBV5-8,NA,TRBJ1-5,NA,CASSLGALKAQPQHF,TGTGCCAGCAGCTTGGGTGCCCTTAAAGCTCAGCCCCAGCATTTT
TRBV4-3,NA,TRBJ1-2,NA,CASSPRPESYGYTF,TGCGCCAGCAGCCCCCGGCCGGAGAGCTATGGCTACACCTTC
TRBV24-1,NA,TRBJ2-2,NA,CATGFSTGELFF,TGTGCCACCGGTTTTAGCACCGGGGAGCTGTTTTTT
TRBV6-5,NA,TRBJ2-1,TRBD1,CASKTGQGGYNEQFF,TGTGCCAGCAAGACGGGACAGGGGGGCTACAATGAGCAGTTCTTC
TRBV19,NA,TRBJ1-4,TRBD1,CASSEPGQGDEKLFF,TGTGCCAGTAGTGAACCGGGACAGGGGGATGAAAAACTGTTTTTT
TRBV5-5,NA,TRBJ2-3,NA,CASSGLPYTDTQYF,TGTGCCAGCAGCGGACTACCCTACACAGATACGCAGTATTTT
TRBV10-1,NA,TRBJ2-6,NA,CASSARSGANVLTF,TGCGCCAGCAGCGCACGCTCTGGGGCCAACGTCCTGACTTTC
TRBV19,NA,TRBJ2-7,NA,CASSREGTPSYEQYF,TGTGCCAGTAGTAGGGAGGGGACACCTTCCTACGAGCAGTACTTC
TRBV7-2,NA,TRBJ2-2,NA,CASSLMAGLTTGELFF,TGTGCCAGCAGCTTAATGGCGGGACTTACCACCGGGGAGCTGTTTTTT
TRBV5-1,NA,TRBJ2-6,NA,CASSLVPGANVLTF,TGCGCCAGCAGCTTGGTACCTGGGGCCAACGTCCTGACTTTC
TRBV19,NA,TRBJ2-5,NA,CASTSGRWEETQYF,TGTGCCAGTACGTCCGGGAGATGGGAAGAGACCCAGTACTTC
TRBV19,once,TRBJ1-3,NA,CASSSDRVSSGNTIYF,TGTGCCAGTAGTTCCGACAGAGTATCCTCTGGAAACACCATATATTTT
TRBV7-9,NA,TRBJ2-5,TRBD2,CASSVSRAAGGETQYF,TGTGCCAGCAGCGTTTCTAGGGCTGCGGGGGGGGAGACCCAGTACTTC
TRBV4-3,few,TRBJ2-1,NA,CASSQINGNEQFF,TGCGCCAGCAGCCAAATAAACGGGAATGAGCAGTTCTTC
TRBV27,NA,TRBJ1-4,NA,CASSLGVGANEKLFF,TGTGCCAGCTCCCTGGGGGTGGGGGCTAATGAAAAACTGTTTTTT